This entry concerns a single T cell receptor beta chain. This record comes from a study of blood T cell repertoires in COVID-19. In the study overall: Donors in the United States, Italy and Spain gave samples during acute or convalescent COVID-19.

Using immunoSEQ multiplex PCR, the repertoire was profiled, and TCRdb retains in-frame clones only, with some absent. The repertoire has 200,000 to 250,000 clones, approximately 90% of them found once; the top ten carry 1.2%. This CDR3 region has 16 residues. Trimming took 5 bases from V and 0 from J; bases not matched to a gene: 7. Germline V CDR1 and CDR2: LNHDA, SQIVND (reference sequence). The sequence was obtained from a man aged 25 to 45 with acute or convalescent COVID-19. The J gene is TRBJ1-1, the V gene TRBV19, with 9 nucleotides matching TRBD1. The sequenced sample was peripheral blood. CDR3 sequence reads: CASSGRGDRVNTEAFF. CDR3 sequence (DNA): TGTGCCAGTAGTGGAAGGGGGGACAGGGTGAACACTGAAGCTTTCTTT.